The T cell receptor beta chain under discussion was sequenced for a study of technical replicates of blood from four donors. Of note for this clone: The conserved closing phenylalanine or tryptophan is absent in this CDR3, likely reflecting a read error. No DNA is shown, since the ends of the CDR3 on it are uncertain; the CDR3 is the one TCRdb lists.

The CDR3 is 14 amino acids in total, end residues counted. Germline V CDR1 and CDR2: SEHNR, FQNEAQ (reference sequence). The protocol was immunoSEQ multiplex PCR, while the TCRdb copy is restricted to in-frame clones and leaves out a portion. In the table there are 85,000 to 100,000 clones, about 94% of which are singletons. Sample: T cells isolated from PBMCs. The V and J genes are TRBV7-9 and TRBJ2-7; the D segment call TRBD2 is taken from the table without a DNA check. This clonotype was sampled from a human donor in good health. The CDR3 loop reads CASSFLHRTSGIQL.